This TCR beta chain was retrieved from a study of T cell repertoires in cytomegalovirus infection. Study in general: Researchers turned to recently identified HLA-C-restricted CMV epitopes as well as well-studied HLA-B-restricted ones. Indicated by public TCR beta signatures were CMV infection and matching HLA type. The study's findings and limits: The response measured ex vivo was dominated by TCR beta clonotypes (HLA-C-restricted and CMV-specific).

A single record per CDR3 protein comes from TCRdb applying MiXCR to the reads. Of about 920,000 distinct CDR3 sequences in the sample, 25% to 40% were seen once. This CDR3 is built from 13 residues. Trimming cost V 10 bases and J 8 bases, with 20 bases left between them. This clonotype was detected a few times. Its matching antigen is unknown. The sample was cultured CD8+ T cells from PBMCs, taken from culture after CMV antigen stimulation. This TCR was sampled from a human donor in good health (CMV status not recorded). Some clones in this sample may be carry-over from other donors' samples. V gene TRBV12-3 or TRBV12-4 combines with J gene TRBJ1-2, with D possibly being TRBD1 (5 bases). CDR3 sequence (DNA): TGTGCCATCTGGGGGGGGGGATCCCGGGGCTACACCTTC. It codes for CAIWGGGSRGYTF.